The rows below give T cell receptor beta chains drawn from one sample of a study of T cells in Graves' hyperthyroidism and ophthalmopathy. Each CDR3 protein is one row after TCRdb ran MiXCR on the multiplex PCR reads. The sample includes over 400,000 distinct CDR3 sequences, about 15% seen only once; the top ten take less than 15%. Sequenced: blood. These TCRs come from a man aged 18 to 29 with Graves' ophthalmopathy. Both conserved end residues are part of each CDR3. D genes are given only for firm matches. Clone size is not always given. Where it is, it says once, few, many or a class for expanded clones.

v_call	j_call	d_call	clone_size	cdr3_nt	cdr3_aa
TRBV19	TRBJ1-4	-	-	TGTGCCAGTAGTCCCTCAGCGTTGGCTAATGAAAAACTGTTTTTT	CASSPSALANEKLFF
TRBV29-1	TRBJ2-7	TRBD1	-	TGCAGCGTTGAAGGTCCCACCCAGGGGGCTGCTGGCTCCTACGAGCAGTACTTC	CSVEGPTQGAAGSYEQYF
TRBV7-9	TRBJ1-4	-	-	TGTGCCAGCACCACAGCGGGGGTAGAGTCACTGTTTTTT	CASTTAGVESLFF
TRBV20-1	TRBJ2-3	-	many	TGCAGCGACGACGGGGGGCCACCCACAGATACGCAGTATTTT	CSDDGGPPTDTQYF
TRBV20-1	TRBJ2-7	-	many	TGCAGTGCTAGGGGCCGGGGCAGCTCCTACGAGCAGTACTTC	CSARGRGSSYEQYF
TRBV30	TRBJ1-1	-	few	TGTGCCTGGAGTTTGCGGCCCGGGGAGAAAGCTTTCTTT	CAWSLRPGEKAFF
TRBV29-1	TRBJ1-2	-	many	TGCAGCGTTGAAGGGGGCAAGGGCTACACCTTC	CSVEGGKGYTF
TRBV7-9	TRBJ1-5	-	many	TGTGCCAGCAGCTTAGTGGACGGTAGCAATCAGCCCCAGCATTTT	CASSLVDGSNQPQHF
TRBV20-1	TRBJ2-1	-	many	TGCAGTGCTTTTTCGTGGGGCGGACACAATGAGCAGTTCTTC	CSAFSWGGHNEQFF
TRBV9	TRBJ2-2	TRBD2	few	TGTGCCAGCAGCGTAGCTTTGGGCCTAGCGGAGACCGGGGAGCTGTTTTTT	CASSVALGLAETGELFF
TRBV18	TRBJ1-4	TRBD1	many	TGTGCCAGCTCAACGGACAGGGATGGAAAACTGTTTTTT	CASSTDRDGKLFF
TRBV7-3	TRBJ2-1	-	many	TGTGCCAGCAGCTTAACTCCGGGAGCCAATGAGCAGTTCTTC	CASSLTPGANEQFF
TRBV6-4	TRBJ2-3	-	-	TGTGCCAGCAGTGCAGCGGCCAGTACAGATACGCAGTATTTT	CASSAAASTDTQYF
TRBV9	TRBJ2-1	TRBD1	many	TGTGCCAGCAGCCCTGGGACAGGGAGTAACAATGAGCAGTTCTTC	CASSPGTGSNNEQFF
TRBV7-2	TRBJ2-5	TRBD2	-	TGTGCCAGCAGCTCAGGGGTTCTAATATTTGGGACTAGCGGGACCGGGGGGGCCCAGTACTTC	CASSSGVLIFGTSGTGGAQYF
TRBV9	TRBJ2-1	TRBD2	many	TGTGCCAGCAGCATCGATAGCGGGTTCTCCTACAATGAGCAGTTCTTC	CASSIDSGFSYNEQFF
TRBV7-9	TRBJ1-1	-	few	TGTGCCAGCAGCCCTTCTGGGAGGGGGACTGAAGCTTTCTTT	CASSPSGRGTEAFF
TRBV12-3/TRBV12-4	TRBJ1-3	-	many	TGTGCCAGCAGCCCTGGCCGGAACACCATATATTTT	CASSPGRNTIYF
TRBV20-1	TRBJ2-7	TRBD1	many	TGCAGTGCTGCGGGACAGGGGTTTCCCTACGAGCAGTACTTC	CSAAGQGFPYEQYF
TRBV20-1	TRBJ2-2	TRBD2	few	TGCAGTGCCAGACGACTAGCGGGGAACACCGGGGAGCTGTTTTTT	CSARRLAGNTGELFF
TRBV6-6	TRBJ2-7	TRBD2	many	TGTGCCAGCAGTTACTCAAGACTAGCGGGCCGCTACGAGCAGTACTTC	CASSYSRLAGRYEQYF
TRBV7-9	TRBJ2-5	-	once	TGTGCCAGCACCTTCTCCTTCGCGCGGGGCTTACAAGAGACCCAGTACTTC	CASTFSFARGLQETQYF
TRBV6-1	TRBJ1-2	-	many	TGTGCCAGCAGTGATGGGGGCTATGGCTACACCTTC	CASSDGGYGYTF
TRBV6-6	TRBJ2-5	TRBD2	many	TGTGCCAGCAGTTACTACGGGACTAGCGGAAGAGAGACCCAGTACTTC	CASSYYGTSGRETQYF
TRBV10-3	TRBJ2-6	-	-	TGTGCCATCAGTGTAAGGGGCGCATTGAGGTCAGGGGCCAACGTCCTGACTTTC	CAISVRGALRSGANVLTF
TRBV7-6	TRBJ2-7	-	many	TGTGCCAGCAGCCCGGGACATTCCTACGAGCAGTACTTC	CASSPGHSYEQYF
TRBV11-2	TRBJ2-2	-	many	TGTGCCAGCAGCTTAGATCTCTCCGGGGAGCTGTTTTTT	CASSLDLSGELFF
TRBV30	TRBJ2-1	-	many	TGTGCCTGGAGTACAGGTTACAATGAGCAGTTCTTC	CAWSTGYNEQFF
TRBV9	TRBJ2-5	TRBD1	many	TGTGCCAGCAGCGTAGCCCAGGGGGCGCAGGGTGAGACCCAGTACTTC	CASSVAQGAQGETQYF
TRBV19	TRBJ2-3	TRBD1	few	TGTGCCAGTAGTGTGATTACCTTGACAGGGGGCACAGATACGCAGTATTTT	CASSVITLTGGTDTQYF
TRBV5-1	TRBJ2-7	TRBD2	few	TGCGCCAGCAGCTTGCGGCTAGCGGGAACCTATAGCTCCTACGAGCAGTACTTC	CASSLRLAGTYSSYEQYF
TRBV5-1	TRBJ2-5	TRBD1	-	TGCGCCAGCAGCGAAGGGACAGGGTTATTTGAGACCCAGTACTTC	CASSEGTGLFETQYF
TRBV12-3/TRBV12-4	TRBJ1-1	-	many	TGTGCCAGCAGCCTGACAGCCCGGAACACTGAAGCTTTCTTT	CASSLTARNTEAFF
TRBV12-3/TRBV12-4	TRBJ2-3	-	many	TGTGCCAGCAGTTTACCACCCCAGGGTGTGGCGCAGTATTTT	CASSLPPQGVAQYF
TRBV30	TRBJ1-6	-	few	TGTGCCTGGAGTGAGGGGGGGGTATCTAATTCACCCCTCCACTTT	CAWSEGGVSNSPLHF
TRBV6-1	TRBJ2-1	-	many	TGTGCCAGCAGCTCCGGGGCCATCTATGAGCAGTTCTTC	CASSSGAIYEQFF
TRBV12-3/TRBV12-4	TRBJ2-2	-	many	TGTGCCAGCAGGTTATACACCGGGGAGCTGTTTTTT	CASRLYTGELFF
TRBV20-1	TRBJ2-7	TRBD1	many	TGCAGTGCTAGCGCGGGACAGGGAGGTGGCTACGAGCAGTACTTC	CSASAGQGGGYEQYF
TRBV7-6	TRBJ2-1	TRBD2	many	TGTGCCAGCAGCCCTAGCGGGGGTGGCAATGAGCAGTTCTTC	CASSPSGGGNEQFF
TRBV4-1	TRBJ2-1	TRBD1	many	TGCGCCAGCAGCCAAGGAAGGTTAGGCAGGGGGACCTACAATGAGCAGTTCTTC	CASSQGRLGRGTYNEQFF
TRBV5-1	TRBJ2-1	-	many	TGCGCCAGCAGCGGGCTACGAGGGGCCTACAATGAGCAGTTCTTC	CASSGLRGAYNEQFF